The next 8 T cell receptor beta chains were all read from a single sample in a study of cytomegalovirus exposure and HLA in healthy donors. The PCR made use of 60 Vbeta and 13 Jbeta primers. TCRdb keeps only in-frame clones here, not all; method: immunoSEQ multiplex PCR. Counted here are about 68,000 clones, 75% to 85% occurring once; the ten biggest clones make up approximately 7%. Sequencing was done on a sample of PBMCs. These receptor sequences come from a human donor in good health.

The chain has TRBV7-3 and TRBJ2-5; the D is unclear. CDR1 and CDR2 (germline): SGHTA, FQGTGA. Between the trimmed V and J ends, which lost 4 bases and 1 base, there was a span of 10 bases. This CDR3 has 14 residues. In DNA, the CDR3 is TGTGCCAGCAGCTATAGTCCACTCCAAGAGACCCAGTACTTC. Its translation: CASSYSPLQETQYF.

The CDR3 is CASSEPAGELFF. The CDR3 DNA sequence: TGTGCCAGCAGTGAACCCGCCGGGGAGCTGTTTTTT. V and J are TRBV2 and TRBJ2-2; D gene unclear. Trimming shortened V by 2 bases and J by 6 bases, and 4 bases separated the two germline ends. The CDR3 length is 12 residues. Per the germline V gene, CDR1 is SNHLY and CDR2 is FYNNEI.

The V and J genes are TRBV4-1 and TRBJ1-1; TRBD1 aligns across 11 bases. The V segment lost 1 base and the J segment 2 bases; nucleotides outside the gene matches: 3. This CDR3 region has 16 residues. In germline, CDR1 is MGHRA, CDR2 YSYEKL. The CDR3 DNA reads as TGCGCCAGCAGCCAAGGGACAGGGGGCAGAAACACTGAAGCTTTCTTT. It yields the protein CASSQGTGGRNTEAFF.

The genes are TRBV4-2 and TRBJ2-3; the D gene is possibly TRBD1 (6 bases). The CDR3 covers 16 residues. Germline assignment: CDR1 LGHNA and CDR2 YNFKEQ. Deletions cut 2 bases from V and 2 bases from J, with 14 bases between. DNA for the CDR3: TGTGCCAGCAGCCAAAATAGGGGGACCCACACAGATACGCAGTATTTT. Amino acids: CASSQNRGTHTDTQYF.

The DNA of the CDR3 is TGTGCCAGCAGCTTAGGGGCGGGGGGCCCGGGAGAGACCCAGTACTTC. Its translation: CASSLGAGGPGETQYF. J is TRBJ2-5 and V is TRBV7-9; 8 bases are shared with TRBD2. The CDR3 covers 16 residues. In germline, CDR1 is SEHNR, CDR2 FQNEAQ (reference sequence). With V trimmed by 1 base and J by 4 bases, 8 bases remained unmatched.

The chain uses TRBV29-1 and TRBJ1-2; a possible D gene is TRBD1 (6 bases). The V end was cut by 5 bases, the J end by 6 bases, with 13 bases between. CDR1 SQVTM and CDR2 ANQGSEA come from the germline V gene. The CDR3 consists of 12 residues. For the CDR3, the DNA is TGCAGCGTTCGGGCAGGGGAGCATGGCTACACCTTC. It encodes CSVRAGEHGYTF.

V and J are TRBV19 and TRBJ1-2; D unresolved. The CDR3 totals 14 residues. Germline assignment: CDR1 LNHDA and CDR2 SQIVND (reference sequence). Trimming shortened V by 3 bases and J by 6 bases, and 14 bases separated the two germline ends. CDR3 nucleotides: TGTGCCAGTAGTATGGGCGGGGATTTTCATGGCTACACCTTC. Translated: CASSMGGDFHGYTF.

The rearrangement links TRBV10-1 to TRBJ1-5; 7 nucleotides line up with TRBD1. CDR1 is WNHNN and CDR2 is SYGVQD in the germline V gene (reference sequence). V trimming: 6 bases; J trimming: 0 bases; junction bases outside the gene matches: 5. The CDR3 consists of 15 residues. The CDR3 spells CASRETGYSNQPQHF. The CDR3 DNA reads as TGCGCCAGCAGGGAGACAGGGTATAGCAATCAGCCCCAGCATTTT.